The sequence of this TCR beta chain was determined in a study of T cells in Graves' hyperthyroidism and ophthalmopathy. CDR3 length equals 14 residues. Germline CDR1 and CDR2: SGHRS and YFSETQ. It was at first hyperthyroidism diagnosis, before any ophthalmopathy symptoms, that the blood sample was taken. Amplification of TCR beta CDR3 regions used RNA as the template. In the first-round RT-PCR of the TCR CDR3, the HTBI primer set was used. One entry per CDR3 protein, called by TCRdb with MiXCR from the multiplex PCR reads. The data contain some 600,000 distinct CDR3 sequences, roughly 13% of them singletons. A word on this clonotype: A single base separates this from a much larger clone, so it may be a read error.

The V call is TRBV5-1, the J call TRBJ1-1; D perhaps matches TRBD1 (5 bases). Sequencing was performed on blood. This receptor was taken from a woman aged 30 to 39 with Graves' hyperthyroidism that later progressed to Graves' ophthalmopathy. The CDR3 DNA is TGCGCCAGCGGCTTGGGGCTCCAGAACACTGAAGCTTTCTTT. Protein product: CASGLGLQNTEAFF.